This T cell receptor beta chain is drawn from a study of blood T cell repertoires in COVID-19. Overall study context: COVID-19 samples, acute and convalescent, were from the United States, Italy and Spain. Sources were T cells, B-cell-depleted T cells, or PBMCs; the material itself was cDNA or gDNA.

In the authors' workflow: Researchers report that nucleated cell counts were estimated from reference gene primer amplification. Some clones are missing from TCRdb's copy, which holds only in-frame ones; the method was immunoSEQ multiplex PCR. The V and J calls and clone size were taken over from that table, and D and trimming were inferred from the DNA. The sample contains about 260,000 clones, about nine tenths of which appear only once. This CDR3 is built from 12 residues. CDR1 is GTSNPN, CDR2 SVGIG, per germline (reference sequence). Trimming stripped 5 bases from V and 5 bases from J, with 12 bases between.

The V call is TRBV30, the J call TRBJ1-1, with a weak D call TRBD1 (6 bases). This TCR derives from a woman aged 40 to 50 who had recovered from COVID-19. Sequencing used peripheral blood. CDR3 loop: CAWAQGGTEAFF. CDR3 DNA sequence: TGTGCCTGGGCACAGGGAGGGACTGAAGCTTTCTTT. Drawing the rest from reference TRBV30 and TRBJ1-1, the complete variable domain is SQTIHQWPATLVQPVGSPLSLECTVEGTSNPNLYWYRQAAGRGLQLLFYSVGIGQISSEVPQNLSASRPQDRQFILSSKKLLLSDSGFYLCAWAQGGTEAFFGQGTRLTVV.